The 14 T cell receptor beta chains in this list originate from one sample, sequenced in a study of blood T cell repertoires in COVID-19. Profiled with immunoSEQ multiplex PCR; TCRdb holds only in-frame clones, not every one. This sample has a few hundred thousand clones, with more than 70% found just once. Specimen: peripheral blood. These receptors all come from a woman of 80 years or more with acute or convalescent COVID-19.

This sequence joins TRBV9 and TRBJ2-5, with D maybe TRBD2 (7 bases). V was clipped by 3 bases and J by 2 bases, with 17 bases between them. Germline CDR1 reads SGDLS; CDR2 reads YYNGEE. The CDR3 contains 16 residues. CDR3 bases: TGTGCCAGCAGCGGAGGGGGGGTAGGACGGCAAGAGACCCAGTACTTC. Amino acid sequence: CASSGGGVGRQETQYF.

This clone was detected once. This chain uses TRBV2 with TRBJ1-2; 7 bases line up with TRBD1. This CDR3 is built from 15 residues. The V gene end was trimmed by 1 base and the J gene end by 9 bases; junction bases not matched to a gene: 11. The V gene's germline CDR1 is SNHLY and CDR2 FYNNEI. The CDR3 DNA follows: TGTGCCAGCAGTGAAGGCGGCCAGGGGGTATACCGCTACACCTTC. It is translated as CASSEGGQGVYRYTF.

This clone was observed a single time. The rearrangement joins TRBV9 to TRBJ1-3; D is perhaps TRBD1 (6 bases). This CDR3 has 16 amino acids. The germline V and J ends were trimmed by 0 bases and 1 base, with 11 bases remaining between them. Germline V CDR1 and CDR2: SGDLS, YYNGEE. The CDR3 DNA reads TGTGCCAGCAGCGTAGGAGGGACAAATTCTGGAAACACCATATATTTT. Encoded protein: CASSVGGTNSGNTIYF.

V gene TRBV28 combines with J gene TRBJ2-1, with 11 bases lining up with TRBD1. With 3 bases clipped from V and 7 bases from J, the junction kept 5 bases outside the gene matches. The germline gives CDR1 MDHEN, CDR2 SYDVKM. CDR3 length: 15 residues. The CDR3 DNA reads TGTGCCAGCAGTTTGTGGACAGGGGGCTTGAATGAGCAGTTCTTC. Its translation is CASSLWTGGLNEQFF. The whole variable domain, filled in from reference TRBV28 and TRBJ2-1, reads DVKVTQSSRYLVKRTGEKVFLECVQDMDHENMFWYRQDPGLGLRLIYFSYDVKMKEKGDIPEGYSVSREKKERFSLILESASTNQTSMYLCASSLWTGGLNEQFFGPGTRLTVL.

The chain has TRBV5-1 and TRBJ2-5; 13 bases line up with TRBD2. Trimming removed 0 bases from V and 5 bases from J; junction bases left unmatched: 13. The CDR3 loop spans 19 amino acids. Per the germline V gene, CDR1 is SGHRS and CDR2 is YFSETQ. In DNA, the CDR3 is TGCGCCAGCAGCTTGGGCGGGGGACTAGCGGGATCCGCGGGGGAGACCCAGTACTTC. Its translation is CASSLGGGLAGSAGETQYF.

The chain uses TRBV5-1 and TRBJ1-6; 10 positions agree with TRBD1. V was pared by 0 bases and J by 7 bases, with 1 base of the junction left unmatched. CDR1 SGHRS and CDR2 YFSETQ come from the germline V gene. CDR3 length: 15 amino acids. DNA of the CDR3: TGCGCCAGCAGCTTGGAGGGACAGGGGAATTCACCCCTCCACTTT. It yields the protein CASSLEGQGNSPLHF. Full variable domain (rest looked up from reference TRBV5-1 and TRBJ1-6): KAGVTQTPRYLIKTRGQQVTLSCSPISGHRSVSWYQQTPGQGLQFLFEYFSETQRNKGNFPGRFSGRQFSNSRSEMNVSTLELGDSALYLCASSLEGQGNSPLHFGNGTRLTVT.

The chain recombines TRBV6-5 with TRBJ2-1; maybe TRBD2 (7 bases). The CDR3 length is 14 residues. Deletions cut 5 bases from V and 8 bases from J, with 16 bases between. Looked up from germline, CDR1 is MNHEY and CDR2 is SVGAGI. For the CDR3, the DNA is TGTGCCAGCAGTAGGGGGGGCAAGGGCGATGAGCAGTTCTTC. This sequence encodes CASSRGGKGDEQFF.

The chain combines TRBV18 with TRBJ1-5, with 7 bases that match TRBD1. The CDR3 covers 14 residues. The V segment lost 6 bases and the J segment 4 bases; nucleotides outside the gene matches: 6. Per the germline V gene, CDR1 is KGHSH and CDR2 is LQKENI. The chain's CDR3 is CASSPGDRNQPQHF. CDR3 coding DNA: TGTGCCAGCTCTCCGGGGGACAGAAATCAGCCCCAGCATTTT. Full variable domain (missing parts from reference TRBV18 and TRBJ1-5): NAGVMQNPRHLVRRRGQEARLRCSPMKGHSHVYWYRQLPEEGLKFMVYLQKENIIDESGMPKERFSAEFPKEGPSILRIQQVVRGDSAAYFCASSPGDRNQPQHFGDGTRLSIL.

V is TRBV3-1 (or the pseudogene TRBV3-2) and J is TRBJ1-2; TRBD1 might be the D (5 bases). Germline CDR1 and CDR2: LGHDT and YNNKEL (reference sequence). CDR3 length: 15 residues. Trimming took off 1 base at V and 1 base at J, with 10 bases between the two ends. The CDR3 loop is CASSQGYRSNYGYTF. For the CDR3, the DNA is TGTGCCAGCAGCCAAGGGTACAGGAGTAACTATGGCTACACCTTC.

The chain joins TRBV6-6 to TRBJ1-5; TRBD1 aligns across 8 bases. The CDR3 has 16 residues. With 2 bases clipped from V and 0 bases from J, the junction kept 3 bases outside the gene matches. Germline CDR1 reads MNHNY; CDR2 reads SVGAGI (reference sequence). CDR3 sequence reads: CASSYRGQDSNQPQHF. The CDR3 nucleotides read TGTGCCAGCAGTTACAGGGGACAGGATAGCAATCAGCCCCAGCATTTT.

This clone showed up just once. The chain uses TRBV3-1 (or the pseudogene TRBV3-2) and TRBJ2-5, with 7 bases that match TRBD1. The CDR3 is 14 amino acids. The V gene's germline CDR1 is LGHDT and CDR2 YNNKEL (reference sequence). Losses at the gene ends were 1 base for V and 4 bases for J; bases not matched to a gene: 3. The DNA of the CDR3 is TGTGCCAGCAGCCAAGGAGGGGGCCGAGAGACCCAGTACTTC. This translates into CASSQGGGRETQYF.

This clone was seen just once. Mismatch with germline at one junction end may stem from a read error. V is TRBV7-7 and J is TRBJ2-5, with 10 bases lining up with TRBD1. Germline loops: CDR1 SSHAT, CDR2 FNYEAQ (reference sequence). CDR3 length: 14 residues. In DNA, the CDR3 is TGTGCTAGCAGCAGGGACAGGGGATACGAGACCCAGTACTTC. Translation gives CASSRDRGYETQYF.

This chain joins TRBV2 and TRBJ2-7, with D perhaps matching TRBD2 (6 bases). The V gene lost 6 bases and the J gene lost 7 bases, with 22 bases spanning the gap. The CDR3 has 15 amino acids. Per the germline V gene, CDR1 is SNHLY and CDR2 is FYNNEI. In nucleotides, the CDR3 is TGTGCCAGCAGGACGACTAGACCGGGGAGGTGGGAGCAGTACTTC. Translated: CASRTTRPGRWEQYF.

This clone showed up just a few times. This sequence joins TRBV2 and TRBJ1-5, with no clear D. Germline-derived CDR1 and CDR2 are SNHLY and FYNNEI. The length of the CDR3 is 14 residues. V lost 7 bases and J lost 3, with 13 bases in between. CDR3 nucleotides: TGTGCCAGCACTCCGGACGGGAACAATCAGCCCCAGCATTTT. Encoded protein: CASTPDGNNQPQHF.